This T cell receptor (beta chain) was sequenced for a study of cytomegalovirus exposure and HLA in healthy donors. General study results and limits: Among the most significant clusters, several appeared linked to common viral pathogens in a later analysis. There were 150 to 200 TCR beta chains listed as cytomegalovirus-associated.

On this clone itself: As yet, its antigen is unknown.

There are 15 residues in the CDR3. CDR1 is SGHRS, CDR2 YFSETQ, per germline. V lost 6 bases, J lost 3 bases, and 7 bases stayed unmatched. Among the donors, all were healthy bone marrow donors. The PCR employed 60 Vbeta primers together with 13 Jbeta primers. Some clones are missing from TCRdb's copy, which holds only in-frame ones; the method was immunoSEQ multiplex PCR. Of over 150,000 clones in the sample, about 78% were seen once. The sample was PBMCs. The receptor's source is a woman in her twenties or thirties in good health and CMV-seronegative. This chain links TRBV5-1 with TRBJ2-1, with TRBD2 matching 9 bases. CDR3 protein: CASTSSGASYNEQFF. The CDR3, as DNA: TGCGCCAGCACCTCTAGCGGGGCGAGCTACAATGAGCAGTTCTTC.